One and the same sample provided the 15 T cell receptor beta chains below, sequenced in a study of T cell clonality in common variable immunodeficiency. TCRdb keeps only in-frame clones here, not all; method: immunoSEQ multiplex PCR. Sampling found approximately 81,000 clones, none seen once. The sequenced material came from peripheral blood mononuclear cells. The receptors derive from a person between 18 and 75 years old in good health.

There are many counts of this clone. CDR3 region: CASRPQGTGTEAFF. The CDR3 DNA, read in part, is TGCGCCAGCAGACCGCAGGGGACCGGCACTGAA. The rearrangement uses TRBV5-1 and TRBJ1-1; maybe TRBD1 (6 bases). The read ends 3 residues shy of where the CDR3 ends; the end is completed using the germline J gene. Germline lookup yields CDR1 SGHRS and CDR2 YFSETQ. The V end was cut by 5 bases, the J end by 4 bases, with 15 bases between. This CDR3 contains 14 residues. The variable domain in full, completed from reference TRBV5-1 and TRBJ1-1, reads KAGVTQTPRYLIKTRGQQVTLSCSPISGHRSVSWYQQTPGQGLQFLFEYFSETQRNKGNFPGRFSGRQFSNSRSEMNVSTLELGDSALYLCASRPQGTGTEAFFGQGTRLTVV.

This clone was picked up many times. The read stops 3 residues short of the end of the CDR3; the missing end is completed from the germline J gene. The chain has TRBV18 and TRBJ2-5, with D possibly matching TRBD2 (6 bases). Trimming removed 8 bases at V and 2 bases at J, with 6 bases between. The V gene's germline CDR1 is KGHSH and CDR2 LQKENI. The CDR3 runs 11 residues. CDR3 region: CASAGQETQYF. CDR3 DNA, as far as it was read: TGTGCCAGCGCGGGGCAAGAGACC. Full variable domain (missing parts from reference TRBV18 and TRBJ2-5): NAGVMQNPRHLVRRRGQEARLRCSPMKGHSHVYWYRQLPEEGLKFMVYLQKENIIDESGMPKERFSAEFPKEGPSILRIQQVVRGDSAAYFCASAGQETQYFGPGTRLLVL.

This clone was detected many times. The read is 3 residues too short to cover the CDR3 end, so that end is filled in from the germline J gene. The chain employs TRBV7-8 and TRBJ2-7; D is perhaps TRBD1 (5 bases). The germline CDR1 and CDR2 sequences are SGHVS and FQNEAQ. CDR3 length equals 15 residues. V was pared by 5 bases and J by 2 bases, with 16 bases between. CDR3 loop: CASSTSNRNPYEQYF. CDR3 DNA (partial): TGTGCCAGCAGCACCTCTAACAGGAACCCCTACGAG.

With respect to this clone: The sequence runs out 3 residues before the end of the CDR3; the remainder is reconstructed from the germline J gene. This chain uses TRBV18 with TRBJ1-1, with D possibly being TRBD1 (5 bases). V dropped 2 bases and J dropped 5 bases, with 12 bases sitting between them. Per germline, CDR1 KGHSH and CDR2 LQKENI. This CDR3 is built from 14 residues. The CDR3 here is CASSPESGSTEAFF. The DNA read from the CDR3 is TGTGCCAGCTCACCAGAATCAGGGAGTACTGAA. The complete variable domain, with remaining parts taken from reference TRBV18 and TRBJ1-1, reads NAGVMQNPRHLVRRRGQEARLRCSPMKGHSHVYWYRQLPEEGLKFMVYLQKENIIDESGMPKERFSAEFPKEGPSILRIQQVVRGDSAAYFCASSPESGSTEAFFGQGTRLTVV.

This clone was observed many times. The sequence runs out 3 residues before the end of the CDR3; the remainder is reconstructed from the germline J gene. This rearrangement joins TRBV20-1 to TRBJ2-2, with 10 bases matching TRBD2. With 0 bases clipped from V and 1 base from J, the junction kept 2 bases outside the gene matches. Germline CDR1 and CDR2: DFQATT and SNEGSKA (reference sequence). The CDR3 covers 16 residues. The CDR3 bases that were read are TGCAGTGCTAGAGACTCTAGCGGGAGGAACACCGGGGAG. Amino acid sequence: CSARDSSGRNTGE. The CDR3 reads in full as CSARDSSGRNTGELFF.

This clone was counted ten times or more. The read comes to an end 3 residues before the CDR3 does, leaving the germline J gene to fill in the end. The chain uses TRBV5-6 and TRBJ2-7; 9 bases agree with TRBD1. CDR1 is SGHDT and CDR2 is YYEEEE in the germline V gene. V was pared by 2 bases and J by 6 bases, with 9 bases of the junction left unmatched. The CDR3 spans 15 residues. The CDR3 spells CASSLGGTGLIEQYF. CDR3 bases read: TGTGCCAGCAGCTTAGGTGGGACAGGGCTAATCGAG.

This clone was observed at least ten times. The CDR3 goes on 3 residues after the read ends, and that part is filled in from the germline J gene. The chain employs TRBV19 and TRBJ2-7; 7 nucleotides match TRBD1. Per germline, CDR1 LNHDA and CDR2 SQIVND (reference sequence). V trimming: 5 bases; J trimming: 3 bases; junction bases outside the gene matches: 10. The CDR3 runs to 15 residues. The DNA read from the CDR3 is TGTGCCAGTAGTGCCCGAAGGGACAGTAACTACGAG. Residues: CASSARRDSNYE. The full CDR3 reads CASSARRDSNYEQYF.

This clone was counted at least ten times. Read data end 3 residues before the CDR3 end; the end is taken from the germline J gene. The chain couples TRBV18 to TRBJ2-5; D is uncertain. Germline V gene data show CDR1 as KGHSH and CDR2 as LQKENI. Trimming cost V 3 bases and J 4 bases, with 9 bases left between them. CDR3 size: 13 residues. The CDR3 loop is CASSPNWAETQYF. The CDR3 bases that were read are TGTGCCAGCTCACCGAACTGGGCAGAGACC.

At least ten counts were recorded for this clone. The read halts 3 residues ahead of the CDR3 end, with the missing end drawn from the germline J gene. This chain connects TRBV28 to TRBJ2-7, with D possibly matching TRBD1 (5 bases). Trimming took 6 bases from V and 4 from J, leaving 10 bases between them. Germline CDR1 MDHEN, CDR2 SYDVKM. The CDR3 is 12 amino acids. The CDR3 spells CASSRDSYEQYF. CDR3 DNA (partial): TGTGCCAGCAGCCGTGACAGTTACGAG. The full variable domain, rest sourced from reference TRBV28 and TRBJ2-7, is DVKVTQSSRYLVKRTGEKVFLECVQDMDHENMFWYRQDPGLGLRLIYFSYDVKMKEKGDIPEGYSVSREKKERFSLILESASTNQTSMYLCASSRDSYEQYFGPGTRLTVT.

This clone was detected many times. The CDR3 protein is CASRGQGNNSPLHF. The sequenced part of the CDR3 DNA is TGTGCCAGCAGGGGACAGGGGAATAATTCACCC. This sequence joins TRBV2 and TRBJ1-6; TRBD1 agrees at 10 bases. The sequenced fragment ends 3 residues before the CDR3 boundary, so the rest is inferred from the germline J gene. This CDR3 is 14 amino acids long. CDR1 and CDR2 (germline): SNHLY, FYNNEI. V trimming: 6 bases; J trimming: 5 bases; junction bases outside the gene matches: 1.

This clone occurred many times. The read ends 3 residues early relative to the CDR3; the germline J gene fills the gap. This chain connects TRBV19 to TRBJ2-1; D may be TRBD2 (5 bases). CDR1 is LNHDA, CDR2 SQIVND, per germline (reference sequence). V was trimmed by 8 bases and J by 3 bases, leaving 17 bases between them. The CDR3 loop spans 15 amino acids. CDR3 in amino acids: CASSQEGPDYNEQFF. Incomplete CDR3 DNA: TGTGCCAGTTCACAAGAGGGTCCGGACTACAATGAG.

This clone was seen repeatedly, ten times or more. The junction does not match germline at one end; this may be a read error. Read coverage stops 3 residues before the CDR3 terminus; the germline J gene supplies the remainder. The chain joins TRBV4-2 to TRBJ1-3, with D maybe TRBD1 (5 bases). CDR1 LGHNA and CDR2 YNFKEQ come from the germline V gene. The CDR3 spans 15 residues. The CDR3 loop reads CASSQAMGLGNTIYF. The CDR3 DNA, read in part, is TGCGCCAGCAGCCAGGCCATGGGGCTAGGAAACACC.

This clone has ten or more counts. The covered CDR3 bases are TGCGCCAGCGCTACGGACAGGGGAAGCACAGATACG. Translated, it gives CASATDRGSTDT. In full, the CDR3 reads CASATDRGSTDTQYF. The chain has TRBV5-1 and TRBJ2-3, with 9 bases aligning to TRBD1. The read stops 3 residues short of the end of the CDR3; the missing end is completed from the germline J gene. The V gene end was trimmed by 7 bases and the J gene end by 0 bases; junction bases not matched to a gene: 6. Germline-derived CDR1 and CDR2 are SGHRS and YFSETQ. This CDR3 contains 15 residues.

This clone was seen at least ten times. This CDR3 is CASSRQGGQETQYF. Incomplete CDR3 DNA: TGTGCCAGCTCACGGCAGGGAGGGCAAGAGACC. This sequence joins TRBV18 and TRBJ2-5, with TRBD2 identical over 7 bases. The read finishes 3 residues shy of the CDR3 end, and the germline J gene is used to complete it. Germline-derived CDR1 and CDR2 are KGHSH and LQKENI. Unmatched junction bases numbered 4, after V lost 4 bases and J lost 2 bases. The CDR3 length is 14 residues. The variable domain in full, completed from reference TRBV18 and TRBJ2-5, reads NAGVMQNPRHLVRRRGQEARLRCSPMKGHSHVYWYRQLPEEGLKFMVYLQKENIIDESGMPKERFSAEFPKEGPSILRIQQVVRGDSAAYFCASSRQGGQETQYFGPGTRLLVL.

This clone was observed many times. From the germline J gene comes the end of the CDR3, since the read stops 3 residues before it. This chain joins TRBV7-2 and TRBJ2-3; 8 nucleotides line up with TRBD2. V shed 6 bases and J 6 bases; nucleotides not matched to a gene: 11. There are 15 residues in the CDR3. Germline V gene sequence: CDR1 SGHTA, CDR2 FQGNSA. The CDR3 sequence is CASSWGSGSADTQYF. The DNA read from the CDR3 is TGTGCCAGCAGTTGGGGAAGCGGGAGTGCGGATACG.